Each of the 10 T cell receptor beta chains below was sequenced from the same sample in a study of CD8 T cells in Susac syndrome. The RNA, about 0.45 to 1 ug, was put through reverse transcription using random hexamers. TCRdb fed the immunoSEQ multiplex PCR reads into MiXCR, producing one record per CDR3 protein. The sample carries around 270,000 distinct CDR3 sequences, around 85% recorded once. Material for sequencing was CD8+ T cells from PBMCs. Receptors were obtained from a human donor with multiple sclerosis.

The CDR3 protein is CASSHKKGGQGSDGYGYTF. Here the CDR3 DNA reads TGCGCCAGCAGCCATAAAAAGGGGGGACAGGGGTCGGATGGCTATGGCTACACCTTC. The gene calls are TRBV4-1 and TRBJ1-2; 10 bases map to TRBD1. Per germline, CDR1 MGHRA and CDR2 YSYEKL. Trimming cost V 3 bases and J 4 bases; bases outside gene matches: 17. The CDR3 is made up of 19 amino acids.

The chain links TRBV20-1 to TRBJ2-1, with D perhaps TRBD2 (6 bases). This CDR3 region has 16 residues. Germline CDR1 is DFQATT and CDR2 is SNEGSKA (reference sequence). Trimming pared 0 bases from V and 0 bases from J, leaving 12 bases between. CDR3 residues: CSARDQAGYSYNEQFF. CDR3 coding DNA: TGCAGTGCTAGAGATCAGGCGGGATACTCCTACAATGAGCAGTTCTTC.

This clonotype is a singleton in its sample. The chain couples TRBV27 to TRBJ2-3; D is unclear. V shed 3 bases and J shed 3 bases, with 16 bases lying between them. This CDR3 is built from 16 residues. CDR1 is MNHEY and CDR2 is SMNVEV in the germline V gene (reference sequence). The CDR3 loop is CASSLMSFATTDTQYF. The CDR3 bases are TGTGCCAGCAGTTTGATGAGTTTTGCGACAACAGATACGCAGTATTTT.

The chain employs TRBV19 and TRBJ1-1; D is undetermined. V was shortened by 3 bases and J by 4 bases, with 15 bases between the two germline ends. CDR1 and CDR2 from the germline V gene are LNHDA and SQIVND (reference sequence). The CDR3 loop spans 15 amino acids. The CDR3 bases are TGTGCCAGTAGTATTTTGGCGGGAGGATTCACTGAAGCTTTCTTT. This gives the protein CASSILAGGFTEAFF.

The chain has TRBV20-1 and TRBJ2-1; 8 positions match TRBD2. With 6 bases clipped from V and 6 bases from J, the junction kept 7 bases outside the gene matches. The CDR3 extends over 13 amino acids. Per germline, CDR1 DFQATT and CDR2 SNEGSKA (reference sequence). CDR3 residues: CSAETSGANEQFF. The CDR3 coding sequence is TGCAGTGCGGAAACTAGCGGAGCCAATGAGCAGTTCTTC.

The CDR3 sequence is CASSNTGGVSSYEQYF. The CDR3 DNA is TGTGCCAGCAGTAACACCGGGGGGGTCTCGAGCTACGAGCAGTACTTC. The rearrangement links TRBV6-6 to TRBJ2-7; 8 nucleotides align to TRBD2. CDR3 length: 16 residues. The germline gives CDR1 MNHNY, CDR2 SVGAGI (reference sequence). V dropped 5 bases and J dropped 3; count of bases not matched to a gene: 12.

V usage is TRBV6-1 and J usage is TRBJ2-7, with 7 positions matching TRBD1. V lost 7 bases, J lost 8 bases, and 14 bases stayed unmatched. The CDR3 extends over 14 amino acids. Germline V gives CDR1 MNHNS, CDR2 SASEGT. The CDR3 bases are TGTGCCAGCACTACCGGGACAGCCCTCTGGCAGCAGTACTTC. Amino acid sequence: CASTTGTALWQQYF.

The V and J genes are TRBV7-9 and TRBJ2-2; TRBD2 is a possible D gene (5 bases). Germline-derived CDR1 and CDR2 are SEHNR and FQNEAQ (reference sequence). This CDR3 is built from 14 residues. DNA of the CDR3: TGTGCGAGCGGACCCCGTCATAACACCGGGGAGCTGTTTTTT. Protein sequence: CASGPRHNTGELFF.

The rearrangement links TRBV7-9 to TRBJ2-3, with 9 bases that match TRBD2. The CDR3 extends over 14 amino acids. Looked up from germline, CDR1 is SEHNR and CDR2 is FQNEAQ (reference sequence). Trimming removed 7 bases from V and 6 bases from J; junction bases left unmatched: 8. CDR3 DNA: TGTGCCAGCACCCTTTCCGGACTAGCGGATACGCAGTATTTT. This encodes CASTLSGLADTQYF. The entire variable domain, with the rest obtained from reference TRBV7-9 and TRBJ2-3, is as follows: DTGVSQNPRHKITKRGQNVTFRCDPISEHNRLYWYRQTLGQGPEFLTYFQNEAQLEKSRLLSDRFSAERPKGSFSTLEIQRTEQGDSAMYLCASTLSGLADTQYFGPGTRLTVL.

The gene calls are TRBV3-1 and TRBJ2-3; tentatively, D is TRBD1 or TRBD2 (5 bases each). V lost 0 bases and J 1 base, leaving 14 bases between the germline ends. CDR3 length equals 17 residues. CDR1 is LGHDT, CDR2 YNNKEL, per germline (reference sequence). The CDR3 spells CASSQEIPGTGTDTQYF. The CDR3 nucleotides are TGTGCCAGCAGCCAAGAAATCCCAGGGACGGGCACAGATACGCAGTATTTT.